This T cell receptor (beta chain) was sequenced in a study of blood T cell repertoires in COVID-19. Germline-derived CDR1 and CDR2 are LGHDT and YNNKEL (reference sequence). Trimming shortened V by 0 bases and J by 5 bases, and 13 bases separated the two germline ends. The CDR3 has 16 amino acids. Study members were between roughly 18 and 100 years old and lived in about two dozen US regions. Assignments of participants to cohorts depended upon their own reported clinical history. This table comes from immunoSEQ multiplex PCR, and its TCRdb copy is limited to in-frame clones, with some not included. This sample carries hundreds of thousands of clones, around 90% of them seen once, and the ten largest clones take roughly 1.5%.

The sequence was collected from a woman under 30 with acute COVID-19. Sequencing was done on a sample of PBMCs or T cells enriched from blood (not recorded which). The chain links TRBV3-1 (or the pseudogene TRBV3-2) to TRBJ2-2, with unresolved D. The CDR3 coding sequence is TGTGCCAGCAGCCAAGAAGGTCGGAGCGTTACCGGGGAGCTGTTTTTT. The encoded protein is CASSQEGRSVTGELFF.